This TCR beta chain came from a study of cytomegalovirus exposure and HLA in healthy donors. General observations from the study: Within the data, a cluster of highly shared sequence variants was likely a sequencing artifact. The majority of CMV-associated TCR beta chains were reported as apparently HLA-restricted in a later analysis.

As concerns this clone: Its antigen is not identified.

PCR involved 60 Vbeta and 13 Jbeta primers. Original handling: Roughly 10 million shared chains were among around 80 million unique TCR beta chains counted in a later analysis. Clones were sequenced by immunoSEQ multiplex PCR, and TCRdb holds only the in-frame ones, with some missing. Clone size and the V and J calls come from that table; the DNA yielded D and trimming. The table lists around 110,000 clones, 70% to 80% of them singletons, with over 1.5% in the top ten. Germline V gives CDR1 GTSNPN, CDR2 SVGIG (reference sequence). Germline trimming cut 5 bases from V and 4 bases from J; bases unmatched to any gene: 2. This CDR3 has 13 amino acids.

Sequencing was carried out using PBMCs. The V and J genes are TRBV30 and TRBJ1-5; 10 positions match TRBD1. The sequence was obtained from a woman aged 18-30 years in good health and CMV-seronegative. CDR3 loop: CAWGDRGNQPQHF. The CDR3 DNA is TGTGCCTGGGGGGACAGGGGAAATCAGCCCCAGCATTTT.